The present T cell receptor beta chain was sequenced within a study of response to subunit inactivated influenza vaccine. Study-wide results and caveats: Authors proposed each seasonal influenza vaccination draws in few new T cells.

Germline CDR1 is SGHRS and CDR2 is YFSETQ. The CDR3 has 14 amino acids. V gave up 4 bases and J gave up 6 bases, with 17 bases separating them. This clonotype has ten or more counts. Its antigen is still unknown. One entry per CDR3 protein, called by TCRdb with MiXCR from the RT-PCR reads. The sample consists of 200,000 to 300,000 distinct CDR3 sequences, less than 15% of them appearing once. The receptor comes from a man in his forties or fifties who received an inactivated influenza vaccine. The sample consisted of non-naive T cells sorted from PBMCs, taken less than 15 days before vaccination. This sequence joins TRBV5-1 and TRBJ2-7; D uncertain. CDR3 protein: CASSMGAVKGEQYF. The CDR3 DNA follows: TGCGCCAGCAGCATGGGTGCCGTAAAGGGCGAGCAGTACTTC.